The TCR beta chain described here comes from a study of shared clonotypes between healthy human individuals. The donors, healthy adults who were HIV-negative, had experienced no recent acute infections or vaccinations. Extraction of genomic DNA in unsorted samples used approximately 96 million PBMCs. A remark on this clone: One base away lies a much larger clone, so this may be a sequencing read error. No conserved phenylalanine or tryptophan is present at the end of the CDR3, so a read error is the likely explanation.

Template amounts of approximately 300 ng DNA, tens of thousands of T cell genomes, were employed in unsorted PBMC replicate PCRs. Assay: immunoSEQ multiplex PCR; the TCRdb copy retains only in-frame clones and omits some. The sample records about 460,000 clones, 60% to 80% being singletons. The clonotype originates from a woman aged 40 to 50 in good health. Some clones in this sample may be carry-over from other donors' samples. The sequencing input was PBMCs.

The CDR3, as DNA: TGTGCCAGCAGGGTCAGTTCTAAGGTTACGCAGTATTCT. It codes for CASRVSSKVTQYS. J is TRBJ2-3 and V is TRBV27; D gene ambiguous. V was shortened by 6 bases and J by 8 bases, with 15 bases between the two germline ends. The CDR3 is 13 residues long. Germline V gene sequence: CDR1 MNHEY, CDR2 SMNVEV (reference sequence).